This record covers a single T cell receptor (beta chain). Its antigen is unknown. This CDR3 is 12 amino acids long. Germline CDR1 reads GTSNPN; CDR2 reads SVGIG (reference sequence). Trimming removed 5 bases from V and 0 bases from J, with 7 bases in between. This sample was included in a study of T cells after yellow fever vaccination. Study summary: When fractions had low cell numbers, they were prepared with SMART-Seq v4 Ultra Low Input.

TCRdb redid the calling of the 5' RACE reads with MiXCR, one entry per CDR3 protein. The profile shows around 610,000 distinct CDR3 sequences, about 13% of them singletons. Whole-study findings and limits: Detected again after the booster were most primary-vaccination clones, at nearly 97% CD4 and approximately 87% CD8.

The input for sequencing was PBMCs, taken on the day of the yellow fever booster vaccination. The clonotype comes from a young man who received the YFV17D yellow fever vaccine. The gene calls are TRBV30 and TRBJ1-1, with D possibly matching TRBD1 (5 bases). This CDR3 reads CAWGGVNTEAFF. In DNA, the CDR3 is TGTGCCTGGGGGGGAGTGAACACTGAAGCTTTCTTT. Looking up the rest from reference TRBV30 and TRBJ1-1 gives the full variable domain: SQTIHQWPATLVQPVGSPLSLECTVEGTSNPNLYWYRQAAGRGLQLLFYSVGIGQISSEVPQNLSASRPQDRQFILSSKKLLLSDSGFYLCAWGGVNTEAFFGQGTRLTVV.